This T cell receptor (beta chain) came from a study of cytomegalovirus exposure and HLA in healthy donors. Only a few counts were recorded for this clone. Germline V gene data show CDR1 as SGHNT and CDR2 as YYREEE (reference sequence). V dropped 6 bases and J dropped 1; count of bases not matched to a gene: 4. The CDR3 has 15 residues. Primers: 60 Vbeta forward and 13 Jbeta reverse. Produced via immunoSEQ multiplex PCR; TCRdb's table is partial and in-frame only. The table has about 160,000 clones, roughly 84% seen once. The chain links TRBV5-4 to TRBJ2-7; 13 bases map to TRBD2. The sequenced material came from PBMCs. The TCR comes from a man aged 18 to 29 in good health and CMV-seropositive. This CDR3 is CASTRGLAGSYEQYF. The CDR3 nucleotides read TGTGCCAGCACTAGGGGACTAGCGGGGTCCTACGAGCAGTACTTC.